A selection of T cell receptor beta chains follows, all from one sample in a study of beta chain features in type 1 diabetes. Assay used: immunoSEQ multiplex PCR; TCRdb lists only in-frame clones, some missing. The sample shows about 150,000 clones, roughly 8% of them seen only once. The sample taken for sequencing was central memory CD4+ T cells from blood. These receptors were obtained from a man younger than 35 with type 1 diabetes. CDR3s include the opening cysteine and the closing phenylalanine or tryptophan. Fields, in order: J gene, V gene, D gene, clone size, CDR3 protein, CDR3 DNA. The D gene is left open where the match is weak. The size entry is marked missing in some rows and otherwise reads once, few, many or a size class.

J: TRBJ2-1; V: TRBV2; D: TRBD2; size: -; CDR3: CAVSGGRRNEQFF; DNA: TGTGCCGTGTCCGGCGGGAGAAGGAATGAGCAGTTCTTC
J: TRBJ2-3; V: TRBV4-1; D: -; size: few; CDR3: CASSQERQVLTDTQYF; DNA: TGCGCCAGCAGCCAAGAGCGTCAGGTACTCACAGATACGCAGTATTTT
J: TRBJ1-5; V: TRBV6-1; D: TRBD1; size: -; CDR3: CASSGRDSGQRNQPQHF; DNA: TGTGCCAGCAGTGGGCGAGACTCGGGACAGCGCAATCAGCCCCAGCATTTT
J: TRBJ2-1; V: TRBV9; D: -; size: -; CDR3: CASSVSSGSSYNEQFF; DNA: TGTGCCAGCAGCGTGAGTAGCGGCAGCTCCTACAATGAGCAGTTCTTC
J: TRBJ2-5; V: TRBV9; D: TRBD1; size: -; CDR3: CASSVGSGTGVGETQYF; DNA: TGTGCCAGCAGCGTAGGATCCGGGACAGGGGTAGGGGAGACCCAGTACTTC
J: TRBJ1-2; V: TRBV6-1; D: TRBD1; size: few; CDR3: CASSEGRGQSAYGYTF; DNA: TGTGCCAGCAGTGAAGGAAGGGGACAGAGCGCATATGGCTACACCTTC
J: TRBJ2-6; V: TRBV5-4; D: -; size: -; CDR3: CASRSPGSGANVLTF; DNA: TGTGCCAGCAGGTCGCCAGGCTCTGGGGCCAACGTCCTGACTTTC
J: TRBJ1-2; V: TRBV2; D: TRBD1; size: few; CDR3: CASITTRGRMGYGYTF; DNA: TGTGCCAGCATTACAACGAGGGGGCGGATGGGCTATGGCTACACCTTC
J: TRBJ2-3; V: TRBV5-1; D: -; size: -; CDR3: CASASSYTDTQYF; DNA: TGCGCCAGCGCTAGCAGCTACACAGATACGCAGTATTTT
J: TRBJ2-2; V: TRBV11-2; D: -; size: -; CDR3: CATFSVAAGELFF; DNA: TGTGCCACCTTCTCGGTCGCCGCCGGGGAGCTGTTTTTT
J: TRBJ2-1; V: TRBV15; D: -; size: -; CDR3: CATNNFNEQFF; DNA: TGTGCCACCAATAATTTCAATGAGCAGTTCTTC
J: TRBJ2-7; V: TRBV5-1; D: TRBD2; size: few; CDR3: CASSLGAVTSREQYF; DNA: TGCGCCAGCAGCTTGGGAGCCGTGACTAGCCGCGAGCAGTACTTC
J: TRBJ1-4; V: TRBV6-1; D: -; size: few; CDR3: CASSESTVVLSEKLFF; DNA: TGTGCCAGCAGTGAATCAACAGTGGTGTTGAGTGAAAAACTGTTTTTT
J: TRBJ1-2; V: TRBV5-5; D: -; size: many; CDR3: CASGQSEGYGYTF; DNA: TGTGCCAGCGGACAGTCTGAGGGCTATGGCTACACCTTC
J: TRBJ1-5; V: TRBV9; D: TRBD1; size: -; CDR3: CASGTGNQPQHF; DNA: TGTGCCAGCGGGACAGGCAATCAGCCCCAGCATTTT
J: TRBJ1-2; V: TRBV2; D: -; size: few; CDR3: CASSPTHRGVGGYTF; DNA: TGTGCCAGCAGTCCAACGCATCGGGGGGTCGGGGGCTACACCTTC
J: TRBJ2-1; V: TRBV27; D: TRBD2; size: few; CDR3: CASSKRGTSGDHNEQFF; DNA: TGTGCCAGCAGTAAACGTGGGACTAGCGGGGACCACAATGAGCAGTTCTTC
J: TRBJ1-6; V: TRBV30; D: -; size: few; CDR3: CAWSVAGLRSPLHF; DNA: TGTGCCTGGAGTGTAGCAGGGCTTCGATCCCCCCTCCACTTT
J: TRBJ2-7; V: TRBV2; D: -; size: -; CDR3: CASILDSDEQYF; DNA: TGTGCCAGCATCCTGGACTCCGACGAGCAGTACTTC
J: TRBJ1-5; V: TRBV30; D: -; size: -; CDR3: CAWSRNSNQPQHF; DNA: TGTGCCTGGAGCAGGAATAGCAATCAGCCCCAGCATTTT
J: TRBJ2-3; V: TRBV19; D: TRBD2; size: -; CDR3: CASSTALGGAYMNTQYF; DNA: TGTGCCAGTAGTACCGCCCTCGGGGGGGCATATATGAATACGCAGTATTTT
J: TRBJ1-5; V: TRBV7-9; D: -; size: -; CDR3: CASSSQDNPQHF; DNA: TGTGCCAGCAGCTCGCAAGACAATCCCCAGCATTTT
J: TRBJ1-1; V: TRBV7-2; D: TRBD1; size: few; CDR3: CASSRSSTGDTEAFF; DNA: TGTGCCAGCAGCCGATCCTCCACAGGGGACACTGAAGCTTTCTTT
J: TRBJ1-5; V: TRBV4-1; D: -; size: few; CDR3: CASSHSLGGGPNQPQHF; DNA: TGCGCCAGCAGCCATTCACTCGGGGGGGGCCCCAATCAGCCCCAGCATTTT
J: TRBJ2-3; V: TRBV5-1; D: TRBD2; size: -; CDR3: CASSDWTSGSSIKTADTQYF; DNA: TGCGCCAGCAGCGATTGGACTAGCGGGAGTAGCATCAAAACCGCAGATACGCAGTATTTT
J: TRBJ2-3; V: TRBV28; D: TRBD2; size: few; CDR3: CASSSGLAAATDTQYF; DNA: TGTGCCAGCAGTTCAGGACTAGCAGCGGCCACAGATACGCAGTATTTT
J: TRBJ1-4; V: TRBV7-2; D: -; size: few; CDR3: CASSLFGGRLFF; DNA: TGTGCCAGCAGCTTATTTGGGGGGAGACTGTTTTTT
J: TRBJ2-7; V: TRBV7-2; D: TRBD1; size: -; CDR3: CASSLYPGQGPYEQYF; DNA: TGTGCCAGCAGCTTATACCCGGGACAGGGGCCCTACGAGCAGTACTTC
J: TRBJ1-4; V: TRBV29-1; D: -; size: -; CDR3: CSASGLAGEKLFF; DNA: TGCAGCGCCTCGGGCCTGGCGGGAGAAAAACTGTTTTTT
J: TRBJ2-3; V: TRBV5-1; D: TRBD2; size: -; CDR3: CASSPSGGRTDTQYF; DNA: TGCGCCAGCTCCCCTAGCGGGGGGCGGACAGATACGCAGTATTTT
J: TRBJ2-4; V: TRBV28; D: -; size: few; CDR3: CASSSPDAGAEENIQYF; DNA: TGTGCCAGCAGTTCCCCCGACGCCGGCGCAGAGGAAAACATTCAGTACTTC
J: TRBJ1-1; V: TRBV5-1; D: TRBD1; size: -; CDR3: CASSETGTALNTEAFF; DNA: TGCGCCAGCAGTGAAACCGGGACAGCGCTGAACACTGAAGCTTTCTTT
J: TRBJ2-3; V: TRBV19; D: -; size: -; CDR3: CASRERGTDTQYF; DNA: TGTGCCAGTCGGGAAAGAGGCACAGATACGCAGTATTTT
J: TRBJ2-7; V: TRBV6-1; D: -; size: few; CDR3: CASTGFSYEQYF; DNA: TGTGCCAGCACAGGGTTCTCCTACGAGCAGTACTTC
J: TRBJ1-1; V: TRBV5-1; D: -; size: -; CDR3: CASSHLSESAEAFF; DNA: TGCGCCAGCAGCCACTTGTCGGAGTCCGCTGAAGCTTTCTTT
J: TRBJ1-2; V: TRBV19; D: TRBD1; size: -; CDR3: CASRFPQGERDYGYTF; DNA: TGTGCCAGTAGATTCCCACAGGGGGAGCGGGACTATGGCTACACCTTC
J: TRBJ1-4; V: TRBV7-2; D: TRBD1; size: -; CDR3: CASSPQSGQEKLFF; DNA: TGTGCCAGCAGCCCCCAATCGGGACAGGAAAAACTGTTTTTT
J: TRBJ2-5; V: TRBV18; D: -; size: few; CDR3: CASSPPIGEEQETQYF; DNA: TGTGCCAGCTCACCACCGATCGGGGAGGAACAAGAGACCCAGTACTTC
J: TRBJ2-4; V: TRBV29-1; D: -; size: many; CDR3: CSVEDHGSAIQYF; DNA: TGCAGCGTTGAAGATCACGGGTCCGCCATTCAGTACTTC
J: TRBJ2-3; V: TRBV7-9; D: TRBD2; size: few; CDR3: CASSLVRAGGASTDTQYF; DNA: TGTGCCAGCAGCTTAGTACGGGCGGGAGGCGCCAGCACAGATACGCAGTATTTT
J: TRBJ1-1; V: TRBV5-6; D: TRBD1; size: few; CDR3: CASRLTGDTEAFF; DNA: TGTGCCAGCAGATTGACAGGGGACACTGAAGCTTTCTTT
J: TRBJ2-3; V: TRBV13; D: TRBD2; size: -; CDR3: CASSRNSGGALHTQYF; DNA: TGTGCCAGCAGCCGGAATAGCGGGGGGGCTCTTCATACGCAGTATTTT
J: TRBJ2-1; V: TRBV9; D: -; size: -; CDR3: CASSVVHGGGEQFF; DNA: TGTGCCAGCAGCGTAGTTCATGGGGGCGGTGAGCAGTTCTTC
J: TRBJ2-6; V: TRBV21-1; D: -; size: few; CDR3: CASSKWNRDKAGANVLTF; DNA: TGTGCCAGCAGCAAATGGAACAGGGATAAAGCTGGGGCCAACGTCCTGACTTTC
J: TRBJ1-4; V: TRBV5-4; D: TRBD1; size: -; CDR3: CASSSWGQDNEKLFF; DNA: TGTGCCAGCAGCTCCTGGGGACAGGACAATGAAAAACTGTTTTTT